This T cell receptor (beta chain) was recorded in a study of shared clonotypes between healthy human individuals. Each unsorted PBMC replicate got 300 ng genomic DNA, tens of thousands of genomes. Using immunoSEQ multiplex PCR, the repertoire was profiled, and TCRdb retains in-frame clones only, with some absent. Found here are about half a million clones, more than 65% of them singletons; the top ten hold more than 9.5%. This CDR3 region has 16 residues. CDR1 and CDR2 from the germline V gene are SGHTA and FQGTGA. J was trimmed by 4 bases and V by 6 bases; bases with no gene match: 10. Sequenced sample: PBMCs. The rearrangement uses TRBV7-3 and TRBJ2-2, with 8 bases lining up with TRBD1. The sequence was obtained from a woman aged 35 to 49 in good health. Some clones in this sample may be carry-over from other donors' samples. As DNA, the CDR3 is TGTGCCAGCAGTCGATCGACAGGGGAAGGCACCGGGGAGCTGTTTTTT. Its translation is CASSRSTGEGTGELFF.